A single sample gave rise to the 26 T cell receptor beta chains below, sequenced in a study of blood T cell repertoires in COVID-19. Some clones are missing from TCRdb's copy, which holds only in-frame ones; the method was immunoSEQ multiplex PCR. The table lists some 140,000 clones, 60% to 80% of them singletons. Sequences were obtained from peripheral blood. These receptor sequences come from a man aged 60 to 75 who had recovered from COVID-19.

The chain links TRBV7-2 to TRBJ1-1; D gene unclear. Germline V CDR1 and CDR2: SGHTA, FQGNSA. V shed 5 bases and J shed 1 base, with 14 bases lying between them. CDR3 length equals 15 residues. The CDR3 DNA sequence: TGTGCCAGCAGCCCCCAGGTGGCGGGGAACACTGAAGCTTTCTTT. The encoded protein is CASSPQVAGNTEAFF.

The rearrangement links TRBV30 to TRBJ2-5; 11 bases agree with TRBD2. V was clipped by 3 bases and J by 0 bases; unmatched bases: 3. CDR1 and CDR2 (germline): GTSNPN, SVGIG (reference sequence). The CDR3 extends over 15 amino acids. This CDR3 reads CAWRGTSGNQETQYF. The CDR3 region has the DNA TGTGCCTGGAGAGGGACTAGCGGAAACCAAGAGACCCAGTACTTC.

This chain connects TRBV11-2 to TRBJ2-3; 10 nucleotides agree with TRBD2. Germline CDR1 is SGHAT and CDR2 is FQNNGV. With 1 base clipped from V and 4 bases from J, the junction kept 8 bases outside the gene matches. The CDR3 has 17 amino acids. The CDR3 DNA sequence: TGTGCCAGCAGCTTAGCTTTAGCGGGGGGCCCCGCAGATACGCAGTATTTT. It yields the protein CASSLALAGGPADTQYF.

This rearrangement joins TRBV2 to TRBJ2-7; possible D gene TRBD1, 6 bases. CDR1 and CDR2 from the germline V gene are SNHLY and FYNNEI. V was pared by 3 bases and J by 2 bases, with 11 bases between. This CDR3 has 14 amino acids. In DNA, the CDR3 is TGTGCCAGCAGTGAGGCAGGGGCGGCCTACGAGCAGTACTTC. It specifies CASSEAGAAYEQYF.

The genes are TRBV9 and TRBJ1-4, with 8 nucleotides matching TRBD1. Trimming took 5 bases from V and 0 from J; bases not matched to a gene: 15. Germline-derived CDR1 and CDR2 are SGDLS and YYNGEE. The length of the CDR3 is 19 residues. CDR3 loop: CASRDGRSGQGPTNEKLFF. CDR3 coding DNA: TGTGCCAGCAGAGACGGAAGGAGCGGACAGGGCCCAACTAATGAAAAACTGTTTTTT. Full variable domain (missing parts from reference TRBV9 and TRBJ1-4): DSGVTQTPKHLITATGQRVTLRCSPRSGDLSVYWYQQSLDQGLQFLIQYYNGEERAKGNILERFSAQQFPDLHSELNLSSLELGDSALYFCASRDGRSGQGPTNEKLFFGSGTQLSVL.

The V and J genes are TRBV27 and TRBJ1-6, with unresolved D. This CDR3 has 15 residues. Trimming removed 6 bases at V and 0 bases at J, with 9 bases between. Germline V gene lookup returns CDR1 MNHEY and CDR2 SMNVEV (reference sequence). The CDR3, as DNA: TGTGCCAGCAGGATAATGAGCTCCTATAATTCACCCCTCCACTTT. Translation gives CASRIMSSYNSPLHF.

This clone was recorded only once. The CDR3 nucleotides are TGTGCCAGCTCACCGGTGGGGGGGCCAGAGACCCAGTACTTC. It codes for CASSPVGGPETQYF. The gene calls are TRBV18 and TRBJ2-5, with D tentatively TRBD2 (7 bases). Trimming removed 3 bases at V and 4 bases at J, with 12 bases between. Looked up from germline, CDR1 is KGHSH and CDR2 is LQKENI. There are 14 residues in the CDR3.

The chain combines TRBV11-2 with TRBJ1-2, with TRBD1 as a possible D gene (6 bases). The CDR3 has 16 amino acids. V lost 4 bases, J lost 6 bases, and 21 bases lay in between. CDR1 SGHAT and CDR2 FQNNGV come from the germline V gene. CDR3: CASSSGGLRRTDGYTF. The CDR3 DNA reads TGTGCCAGCAGCTCAGGCGGTCTGAGGAGGACAGATGGCTACACCTTC.

This rearrangement joins TRBV21-1 to TRBJ1-6; whether TRBD1, the table's D call, matches the DNA was not checked. TRBV21-1 corresponds to a pseudogene. CDR3 size: 15 residues. The CDR3 is CASSSRTGAESPLHF. The CDR3 region has the DNA TGTGCCAGCAGCTCCCGGACAGGGGCAGAGTCACCCCTCCACTTT.

This clone came up once. The chain combines TRBV28 with TRBJ2-2, with D tentatively TRBD1 (5 bases). V shed 7 bases and J shed 2 bases, with 20 bases lying between them. The CDR3 has 17 residues. Germline CDR1 is MDHEN and CDR2 is SYDVKM. The CDR3 nucleotides read TGTGCCAGCAACCCTCCCCCCGGCAGGGATAACACCGGGGAGCTGTTTTTT. Its protein is CASNPPPGRDNTGELFF.

The chain combines TRBV30 with TRBJ2-2, with a tentative D call TRBD1 (6 bases). Germline values: CDR1 GTSNPN, CDR2 SVGIG (reference sequence). This CDR3 spans 16 amino acids. Trimming stripped 6 bases from V and 4 bases from J, with 21 bases between. CDR3 protein: CACLRPGHGATGELFF. The CDR3 DNA follows: TGTGCCTGTCTAAGACCGGGACACGGGGCCACCGGGGAGCTGTTTTTT.

This chain links TRBV25-1 with TRBJ1-2; D not certain. V was clipped by 4 bases and J by 2 bases, with 11 bases between them. This CDR3 has 14 residues. Germline V gene lookup returns CDR1 MGHDK and CDR2 SYGVNS. The CDR3 sequence: CASSAGSVNYGYTF. CDR3 nucleotides: TGTGCCAGCAGTGCAGGCTCTGTGAACTATGGCTACACCTTC.

The rearrangement uses TRBV6-5 and TRBJ2-3; possibly TRBD1 for D (5 bases). The CDR3 is made up of 14 amino acids. The V gene lost 6 bases and the J gene lost 4 bases, with 14 bases spanning the gap. Germline CDR1 and CDR2: MNHEY and SVGAGI. The CDR3 coding sequence is TGTGCCAGCAGCCCCATTGGGGCAGCAGATACGCAGTATTTT. Protein: CASSPIGAADTQYF.

The chain combines TRBV5-6 with TRBJ1-5; 8 bases match TRBD1. The length of the CDR3 is 14 residues. Trimming cost V 3 bases and J 5 bases; bases outside gene matches: 4. Germline V gene sequence: CDR1 SGHDT, CDR2 YYEEEE. CDR3 protein: CASSYGTGDQPQHF. DNA for the CDR3: TGTGCCAGCAGCTATGGGACAGGAGATCAGCCCCAGCATTTT.

V and J are TRBV24-1 and TRBJ2-1; TRBD2 agrees at 8 bases. V trimming: 3 bases; J trimming: 6 bases; junction bases outside the gene matches: 9. Looked up from germline, CDR1 is KGHDR and CDR2 is SFDVKD. This CDR3 contains 16 residues. The CDR3 loop is CATSDRAGGPSNEQFF. The CDR3 region has the DNA TGTGCCACCAGTGATAGGGCGGGAGGACCCTCCAATGAGCAGTTCTTC.

This chain joins TRBV2 and TRBJ2-7, with TRBD1 as a possible D gene (6 bases). V lost 8 bases and J lost 3, with 17 bases in between. The CDR3 length is 14 residues. The germline gives CDR1 SNHLY, CDR2 FYNNEI. The chain's CDR3 is CASVQGVYSYEQYF. CDR3 coding DNA: TGTGCCAGCGTACAGGGAGTTTACAGCTACGAGCAGTACTTC.

V usage is TRBV25-1 and J usage is TRBJ2-3, with D tentatively TRBD2 (6 bases). V was shortened by 6 bases and J by 4 bases, with 14 bases between the two germline ends. The CDR3 runs to 14 residues. CDR1 and CDR2 from the germline V gene are MGHDK and SYGVNS. CDR3 sequence reads: CASSRDLRADTQYF. The CDR3 nucleotides are TGTGCCAGCAGCCGGGACTTGCGGGCAGATACGCAGTATTTT.

This sequence joins TRBV7-2 and TRBJ2-2; TRBD2 aligns across 14 bases. This CDR3 is built from 18 residues. The V segment lost 5 bases and the J segment 4 bases; nucleotides outside the gene matches: 9. Germline CDR1 reads SGHTA; CDR2 reads FQGNSA. CDR3 nucleotide sequence: TGTGCCAGCAGCCCGACTAGCGGGAGGGCCGGTGGCACCGGGGAGCTGTTTTTT. It codes for CASSPTSGRAGGTGELFF.

This chain uses TRBV7-9 with TRBJ2-7, with D tentatively TRBD1 (6 bases). Trimming took off 6 bases at V and 3 bases at J, with 12 bases between the two ends. There are 13 residues in the CDR3. Per the germline V gene, CDR1 is SEHNR and CDR2 is FQNEAQ (reference sequence). The CDR3: CASSPTTGYEQYF. The CDR3 DNA reads TGTGCCAGCAGTCCAACGACAGGCTACGAGCAGTACTTC.

This clone was counted a single time. The V gene is TRBV27, the J gene TRBJ2-1; 14 positions match TRBD2. V was clipped by 6 bases and J by 7 bases; unmatched bases: 8. This CDR3 has 16 amino acids. Germline lookup yields CDR1 MNHEY and CDR2 SMNVEV (reference sequence). In DNA form, the CDR3 reads TGTGCCAGCAGCCCACCCGGGACTAGCGGGAGAAATGAGCAGTTCTTC. The encoded protein is CASSPPGTSGRNEQFF.

This chain connects TRBV11-3 to TRBJ2-1; the D is unclear. This CDR3 comprises 14 residues. Per germline, CDR1 SGHNT and CDR2 YENEEA. Trimming cost V 1 base and J 2 bases, with 6 bases left between them. The CDR3 nucleotides are TGTGCCAGCAGCTTAGGGGCCCCCTACAATGAGCAGTTCTTC. Protein sequence: CASSLGAPYNEQFF.

This clone was picked up a small number of times. The chain carries TRBV7-4 and TRBJ2-5; 11 bases match TRBD2. V lost 3 bases and J lost 3; bases outside the gene matches: 9. CDR1 and CDR2 (germline): SGHVT, SQSDAQ. CDR3 length: 17 residues. The CDR3 nucleotides read TGTGCCAGCAGCTTCTTTAGACTAGCGGGGACGGAAGAGACCCAGTACTTC. Amino acid sequence: CASSFFRLAGTEETQYF.

The chain is built from TRBV11-3 and TRBJ1-6; D not resolved. The CDR3 totals 13 residues. Per germline, CDR1 SGHNT and CDR2 YENEEA. Deletions cut 1 base from V and 8 bases from J, with 6 bases between. Here the CDR3 DNA reads TGTGCCAGCAGCTTAGGCCGGGATTCACCCCTCCACTTT. Translated: CASSLGRDSPLHF.

J is TRBJ2-3 and V is TRBV4-1; 9 positions match TRBD2. This CDR3 comprises 17 residues. After removal of 1 base from V and 0 bases from J, the junction contained 5 bases not matched to a gene. Germline values: CDR1 MGHRA, CDR2 YSYEKL. The CDR3 DNA is TGCGCCAGCAGCCAAGTGGCTAGCGGGACTAGCACAGATACGCAGTATTTT. Its translation is CASSQVASGTSTDTQYF.

The chain carries TRBV11-2 and TRBJ1-5; D not resolved. The V gene's germline CDR1 is SGHAT and CDR2 FQNNGV. This CDR3 is 14 amino acids long. Trimming pared 3 bases from V and 0 bases from J, leaving 6 bases between. CDR3 coding DNA: TGTGCCAGCAGCTTTTCCTCTAGCAATCAGCCCCAGCATTTT. It specifies CASSFSSSNQPQHF.

The rearrangement uses TRBV19 and TRBJ2-3; D ambiguous. The CDR3 spans 17 residues. The germline V and J ends were trimmed by 4 bases and 0 bases, with 17 bases remaining between them. In germline, CDR1 is LNHDA, CDR2 SQIVND (reference sequence). Written as DNA, the CDR3 is TGTGCCAGTAGTACCTCGGTTGTCCGCCTTAGCACAGATACGCAGTATTTT. It translates to CASSTSVVRLSTDTQYF.